These 5 T cell receptor beta chains originate from one sample sequenced in a study of blood T cell repertoires in COVID-19. Sequencing was performed with immunoSEQ multiplex PCR; in TCRdb, only in-frame clones are kept and a portion is missing. Altogether about 30,000 clones are present, roughly 85% being singletons, with the ten largest covering over 7%. The material sequenced was peripheral blood. Source of these receptors: an older man with active COVID-19.

The chain is built from TRBV7-2 and TRBJ1-5; D ambiguous. CDR3 length: 13 residues. V lost 4 bases and J 11 bases, leaving 15 bases between the germline ends. Per the germline V gene, CDR1 is SGHTA and CDR2 is FQGNSA. The CDR3 sequence is CASSSFGLEAQHF. The CDR3 nucleotides are TGTGCCAGCAGCTCGTTCGGCCTGGAGGCCCAGCATTTT.

The chain employs TRBV30 and TRBJ1-6, with 10 nucleotides matching TRBD1. The CDR3 sequence is 14 residues long. From germline, CDR1 is GTSNPN and CDR2 SVGIG (reference sequence). Trimming cost V 2 bases and J 7 bases; bases outside gene matches: 2. This CDR3 is CAWSRTGGNSPLHF. In DNA form, the CDR3 reads TGTGCCTGGAGTCGGACAGGGGGGAATTCACCCCTCCACTTT.

The rearrangement links TRBV24-1 to TRBJ1-2; D may be TRBD1 (6 bases). The germline V and J ends were trimmed by 4 bases and 6 bases, with 11 bases remaining between them. CDR1 and CDR2 (germline): KGHDR, SFDVKD. CDR3 length equals 13 residues. The CDR3, as DNA: TGTGCCACCAGTGAAACCAGGGGCGATGGCTACACCTTC. Its translation: CATSETRGDGYTF.

The chain combines TRBV5-4 with TRBJ2-7; weak D call: TRBD2 (7 bases). The V gene lost 0 bases and the J gene lost 6 bases, with 13 bases spanning the gap. Germline V CDR1 and CDR2: SGHNT, YYREEE (reference sequence). The CDR3 sequence is 14 residues long. CDR3 protein: CASSLEGGVFEQYF. The CDR3 DNA is TGTGCCAGCAGCTTGGAGGGGGGGGTATTCGAGCAGTACTTC.

This clone was seen just once. J is TRBJ2-3 and V is TRBV4-3; 7 nucleotides align to TRBD2. J was trimmed by 1 base and V by 4 bases; bases with no gene match: 2. This CDR3 has 14 amino acids. CDR1 and CDR2 (germline): LGHNA, YSLEER. CDR3 bases: TGCGCCAGCAGCCGAAGCGGGGGCACAGATACGCAGTATTTT. This sequence encodes CASSRSGGTDTQYF.